This T cell receptor (beta chain) appears in the sequencing data of a study of cytomegalovirus exposure and HLA in healthy donors (dated by TCRdb to about 2017). For the wider study: An earlier analysis of some 620 of the donors reported over 250 Gb of sequence data and around 100 million unique TCR beta sequences obtained from about 179 million T cells. An early release covering some 640 HLA-typed donors comprised about 300 gigabases of sequencing data and some 79 million unique TCR sequences. Of the 350 to 450 genotyped donors, 81% were placed in the genetic ancestry cluster associated with self-reported Caucasian donors. The aim of the study was to test whether cataloging public T cell receptors could identify signatures of past pathogen exposure. The T cell repertoires of 670 or so subjects were profiled by immunosequencing and related to cytomegalovirus serostatus. Besides the first cohort of roughly 640 subjects, a separate validation cohort made up of over 95 different subjects was used. To predict cytomegalovirus infection status, the study combined high-throughput TCR immunosequencing, statistical association of individual TCRs with disease status, and machine learning. A later analysis re-analyzed previously published TCR beta repertoires from several hundred donors and added high-resolution HLA genotyping to study TCR occurrence patterns. In the later analysis, no new phenotypic data were used to find candidate immune exposures; instead, reliance was placed on TCR beta sequences and their occurrence across donors. An earlier analysis of around 540 of the donors applied high-throughput TCR beta sequencing to assess whether each TCR beta V gene segment acted as functional or pseudogenic. Alongside the repertoire data, information on donor age, sex, ethnicity and CMV serostatus was compiled. A later genetic analysis used genome-wide SNP genotypes for 398 of the 666 donors, treating that subset as a discovery cohort. Every discovery cohort repertoire had been produced on one sequencing platform. Class I and class II HLA loci were covered by the typing at four-digit resolution. The number of typed donors differed by locus: about 629-630 for A, B, C, DRB1 and DQB1; 522 for DQA1; around 610 for DPA1; and 400 to 480 for DPB1. A handful of DR-DQ haplotypes were handled as single units for association and clustering because linkage in the cohort was strong. Among a few hundred genotyped donors of the cohort, an average of roughly 240,000 unique TCR beta nucleotide sequences were sequenced per donor, roughly 20% of them non-productive.

Libraries were built with the immunoSEQ multiplex PCR assay. For the multiplex PCR, a mixture combining 60 forward primers for TCR Vbeta segments and 13 reverse primers for TCR Jbeta segments was used. The CDR3 region of rearranged TCR beta genes was amplified from genomic DNA by a multiplex PCR assay. Amplified TCR beta libraries were sequenced as 87-base-pair reads on the Illumina HiSeq System. The original methods were these. Across the roughly 700 repertoires, a later analysis counted 60 million to 90 million unique TCR beta chains, around 10 million of which were shared by at least two donors. To remove PCR and sequencing errors, raw reads were error-corrected and collapsed into unique sequences using a nearest-neighbor algorithm that merged closely related sequences. Alignment of CDR3 sequences to IMGT reference sequences was used to assign V, D and J gene segments. For a sequence to be retained, a match of at least six nucleotides was required to both a V gene segment and a J gene segment. Rearrangements were classified as productive when the CDR3 lacked stop codons and remained in frame with V and J, and all other rearrangements were classified as non-productive. CDR3 was defined by IMGT convention, running from the second conserved V-encoded cysteine to the conserved J-encoded phenylalanine. Sequences without an unambiguous match to a single V gene segment were excluded from the earlier analysis of over 500 of the donors. In an earlier analysis of approximately 500 of the donors, a V segment was called functional when productive rearrangements were above 56.7%, and segregating when the standard deviation between donors exceeded 5%. To diagnose cytomegalovirus status from the catalog of TCR beta chain sequences, a statistical classification framework was built. A later analysis assigned V and J genes by comparing TCR nucleotide sequences with IMGT/GENE-DB human TR gene sequences. The TCRdist pipeline was used in a later analysis to assign CDR3 sequences and most-parsimonious VDJ recombination scenarios. In a later analysis, every TCR beta chain was defined by the combination of its CDR3 amino acid sequence and its V-gene family, and reads without a unique V-gene family were dropped. A later analysis removed several hundred highly shared, low-generation-probability nucleotide sequences to deal with suspected cross-contamination and a sequencing artifact. For each public chain, a later analysis derived a clonal expansion index from normalized ranks of inferred template counts within each repertoire. In a later analysis, generation probabilities were computed with a VDJ recombination model fitted to out-of-frame rearrangements, and the resulting probabilities were checked against IGoR. Hypergeometric tests were used in a later analysis to score TCR-TCR, TCR-HLA and TCR-CMV co-occurrence, with a repertoire-size bias correction applied to the TCR pairs. To estimate false discovery rates, a later analysis permuted the HLA or CMV assignments 20 times. In a later analysis, co-occurring TCRs were grouped using DBSCAN, and TCRdist sequence similarity was added for clustering within HLA-allele-positive subsets. Co-occurrence clustering excluded repertoires with fewer than 30,000 or more than 120,000 public chains, plus five with anomalous nucleotide sharing. In TCRdb, the immuneACCESS table is reduced to in-frame sequences with V and J assigned. These tables do not hold every clone; where another copy was compared, an unresolved V gene accounts for under half, and the others remain unexplained. Clone size and V and J calls were adopted from that table, with D and trimming inferred from the DNA. The table for this sample lists about 200,000 clones; around 85% of them were counted only once. The top ten clones comprise more than 1.5% of the sample.

In the germline V gene, CDR1 corresponds to MDHEN and CDR2 to SYDVKM. Measured from the cysteine to the phenylalanine, the CDR3 is 14 residues long. The CDR3 DNA has 42 bases and is translated from base 1. V has 6 bases trimmed and J has 4 bases trimmed; junction bases matching no gene number 2. Broad study findings and their caveats: Across donors, most TCR sequences were observed very rarely, whereas some public TCRs were present in many individuals. Specific HLA alleles were associated with 15,000 to 20,000 TCR beta sequences at a false discovery rate of 0.05 in a later analysis. Presence/absence analyses assumed roughly uniform sequencing depth across donors, an assumption that may not hold. In a later analysis, TCR association rates were found to vary across HLA loci, with the most associated TCRs seen for DRB1 alleles and the fewest for HLA-C alleles. Only TCR beta chains were sequenced in this cohort, and the absence of alpha or paired-chain data limited detectable features. CMV serostatus was the only immune exposure information available for the cohort. In an earlier analysis of more than 450 of the donors, most TCR beta V segments were observed in productive rearrangements about 87% or about 30% of the time, broadly matching IMGT annotations. The sequencing pipeline was judged likely to have produced a cluster of highly shared sequence variants as a technical artifact. A total of 164 TCR beta chains were listed by the study as associated with cytomegalovirus. Because HLA typing was missing for some donors at each locus, association tests included only the typed subset. A later analysis found that HLA-associated TCR beta chains were more clonally expanded and had lower generation probabilities than equally common non-associated chains. An association between a missense DCLRE1C variant and V-gene and J-gene trimming of TCR beta chains was found in a later genetic analysis and replicated in an independent cohort. Cytomegalovirus status was reported to be diagnosed by the classifier with high specificity and sensitivity in both the original and validation cohorts. Some IMGT-functional V segments, including TRBV6-2 and TRBV6-3, could not be distinguished by the 87-base-pair reads and were therefore excluded. Several of the top co-occurrence clusters appeared to be linked to parvovirus B19, influenza, CMV and Epstein-Barr virus, according to a later analysis. The authors suggested that the approach could potentially be generalized to other disease states and immunological phenotypes. Assigning TCR associations to individual alleles was difficult when HLA alleles, especially DR and DQ, strongly co-occurred. A later analysis found that most CMV-associated TCR beta chains appeared HLA-restricted, with HLA associations seemingly driven largely by CMV exposure. Correlated functional status among segregating V segments might be attributable to linkage disequilibrium, but an unknown experimental factor could not be ruled out. A further reported finding was that TCR beta sequences accurately predicted the HLA-A and HLA-B alleles for most subjects in the first cohort. In a later genetic analysis, fewer N-insertions in productive TCRs were reported among donors in an Asian-associated ancestry cluster than the approximately 630-donor mean. The earlier analysis of nearly 600 of the donors excluded roughly 16 rarely observed V segments, including chromosome 9 orphons, because counts were too low. A few of the identified cytomegalovirus-associated TCR beta chains were confirmed in vitro to be specific for cytomegalovirus antigens.

The cohort was made up of 500 to 800 healthy bone marrow donors. At the time of sampling, every cohort member was nominally healthy, though immune exposures that went unrecorded were likely present. The donor tested CMV seronegative and was one of the 352 seronegative cohort members. Every donor gave a peripheral blood sample, and the peripheral blood mononuclear cells from that sample were used for TCR beta sequencing. Genomic DNA extraction from the blood cell samples was performed with the Qiagen DNeasy Blood Extraction Kit. To note about this clone: Its binding antigen is unknown. Base qualities are not provided; no much larger clone lies one nucleotide away.

This sequence originates from a man aged 18 to 29 in good health and CMV-seronegative. Source material: PBMCs. The rearrangement combines TRBV28 with TRBJ2-1, and TRBD2 matches 11 of the central bases. The base sequence is TGTGCCAGCAGGGGACTAGCGGATTACAATGAGCAGTTCTTC. The encoded protein is CASRGLADYNEQFF.